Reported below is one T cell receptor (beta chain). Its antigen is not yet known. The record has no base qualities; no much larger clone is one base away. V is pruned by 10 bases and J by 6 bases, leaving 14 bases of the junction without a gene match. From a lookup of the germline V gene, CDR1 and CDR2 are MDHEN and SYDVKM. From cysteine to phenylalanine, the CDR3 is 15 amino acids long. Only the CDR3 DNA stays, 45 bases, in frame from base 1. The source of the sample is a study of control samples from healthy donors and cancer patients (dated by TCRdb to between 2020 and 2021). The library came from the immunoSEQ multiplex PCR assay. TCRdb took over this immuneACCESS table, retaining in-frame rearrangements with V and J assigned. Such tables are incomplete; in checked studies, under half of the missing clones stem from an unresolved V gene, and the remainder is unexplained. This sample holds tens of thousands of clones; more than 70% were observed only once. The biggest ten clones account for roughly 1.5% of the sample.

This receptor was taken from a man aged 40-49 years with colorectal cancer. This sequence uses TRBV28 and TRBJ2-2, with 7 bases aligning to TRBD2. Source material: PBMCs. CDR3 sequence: CATRWGGSLSGELFF. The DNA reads TGTGCCACCCGGTGGGGCGGGAGCCTCTCCGGGGAGCTGTTTTTT.